These 32 T cell receptor beta chains originate from one sample sequenced in a study of blood T cell repertoires in COVID-19. The method was immunoSEQ multiplex PCR; TCRdb's version includes in-frame clones alone and lacks a portion of them. Here the sample spans around 150,000 clones, approximately 78% being singletons. The material sequenced was peripheral blood. The receptors shown here come from a human donor in a cohort sampled during active COVID-19.

This rearrangement joins TRBV2 to TRBJ2-2; TRBD2 matches 10 bases. The V gene end was trimmed by 4 bases and the J gene end by 2 bases; junction bases not matched to a gene: 4. Germline values: CDR1 SNHLY, CDR2 FYNNEI. The length of the CDR3 is 16 residues. In DNA, the CDR3 is TGTGCCAGCAGTGGGGGACTAGCGTCAAACACCGGGGAGCTGTTTTTT. Protein product: CASSGGLASNTGELFF.

This chain joins TRBV6-6 and TRBJ1-1; no definite D call. Trimming pared 2 bases from V and 1 base from J, leaving 5 bases between. The germline V gene has CDR1 MNHNY and CDR2 SVGAGI (reference sequence). The CDR3 has 13 amino acids. CDR3 coding DNA: TGTGCCAGCAGTTACGCCAGGAACACTGAAGCTTTCTTT. Protein: CASSYARNTEAFF.

The rearrangement uses TRBV7-2 and TRBJ1-3; TRBD1 matches at 7 bases. Germline V gene lookup returns CDR1 SGHTA and CDR2 FQGNSA. V lost 2 bases, J lost 4 bases, and 2 bases stayed unmatched. This CDR3 spans 14 amino acids. CDR3 in DNA: TGTGCCAGCAGCTTAACAGGGGCCGGAAACACCATATATTTT. Amino acids: CASSLTGAGNTIYF.

This rearrangement joins TRBV12-5 to TRBJ2-7, with a tentative D call TRBD1 (6 bases). Trimming took 6 bases from V and 7 from J, leaving 16 bases between them. CDR1 is LGHNT and CDR2 is FRNRAP in the germline V gene. The CDR3 has 13 residues. This CDR3 reads CASGPDRPQEQYF. For the CDR3, the DNA is TGTGCTAGTGGGCCGGACAGACCACAAGAGCAGTACTTC.

The rearrangement links TRBV27 to TRBJ2-1; 12 nucleotides agree with TRBD2. V lost 4 bases and J lost 0; bases outside the gene matches: 4. Germline CDR1 MNHEY, CDR2 SMNVEV (reference sequence). CDR3 size: 17 residues. The CDR3 loop reads CASSSRTSGVSYNEQFF. In nucleotides, the CDR3 is TGTGCCAGCAGTTCCAGGACTAGCGGGGTCTCCTACAATGAGCAGTTCTTC.

V is TRBV19 and J is TRBJ2-2; D gene ambiguous. The V end lost 4 bases, the J end lost 4 bases, and 10 bases lay between the germline ends. The CDR3 is 14 residues long. Germline CDR1 LNHDA, CDR2 SQIVND (reference sequence). The CDR3 sequence: CASSTAVGTGELFF. CDR3 nucleotide sequence: TGTGCCAGTAGTACTGCGGTAGGCACCGGGGAGCTGTTTTTT.

J is TRBJ2-1 and V is TRBV7-9, with D perhaps TRBD2 (6 bases). The germline gives CDR1 SEHNR, CDR2 FQNEAQ (reference sequence). V lost 2 bases and J 9 bases, leaving 17 bases between the germline ends. The CDR3 runs 15 residues. The DNA for the CDR3 is TGTGCCAGCAGCTTATTGAGCGGGCCCCCCGTTGAGCAGTTCTTC. Translating gives CASSLLSGPPVEQFF. Supplemented by reference TRBV7-9 and TRBJ2-1, the full variable domain reads DTGVSQNPRHKITKRGQNVTFRCDPISEHNRLYWYRQTLGQGPEFLTYFQNEAQLEKSRLLSDRFSAERPKGSFSTLEIQRTEQGDSAMYLCASSLLSGPPVEQFFGPGTRLTVL.

V gene TRBV27 combines with J gene TRBJ2-2; tentatively, D is TRBD2 (6 bases). Between the trimmed V and J ends, which lost 2 bases and 9 bases, there was a span of 7 bases. The CDR3 contains 12 residues. Germline CDR1 is MNHEY and CDR2 is SMNVEV (reference sequence). In DNA, the CDR3 is TGTGCCAGCAGTTTACGGGGGAGGGAGCTGTTTTTT. This translates into CASSLRGRELFF.

The chain is built from TRBV4-3 and TRBJ2-2, with TRBD2 identical over 12 bases. The CDR3 has 17 residues. V lost 2 bases, J lost 2 bases, and 3 bases stayed unmatched. CDR1 and CDR2 from the germline V gene are LGHNA and YSLEER. The CDR3 DNA is TGCGCCAGCAGCCAACCCGGACTAGCGGGAAACACCGGGGAGCTGTTTTTT. Protein sequence: CASSQPGLAGNTGELFF.

CDR3 region: CASSPPEGLVTEAFF. The CDR3 DNA reads TGTGCCAGCTCACCACCGGAGGGGCTCGTCACTGAAGCTTTCTTT. The rearrangement uses TRBV18 and TRBJ1-1; a possible D gene is TRBD1 (5 bases). Germline assignment: CDR1 KGHSH and CDR2 LQKENI. Trimming left V 0 bases short and J 4 bases short, with 12 bases between. This CDR3 is 15 amino acids long.

The chain links TRBV28 to TRBJ2-1; D is unresolved. In germline, CDR1 is MDHEN, CDR2 SYDVKM. V dropped 2 bases and J dropped 8 bases, with 13 bases sitting between them. The CDR3 has 14 residues. Here the CDR3 reads CASSLPNRVDEQFF. The CDR3 DNA is TGTGCCAGCAGTTTACCCAACCGCGTGGATGAGCAGTTCTTC.

This chain links TRBV5-1 with TRBJ2-5, with 14 bases identical to TRBD2. The CDR3 has 17 amino acids. Germline V CDR1 and CDR2: SGHRS, YFSETQ. The J segment lost 1 base and the V segment lost 4 bases, leaving 6 bases of the junction unmatched. CDR3 protein: CASSQGTSGSLQETQYF. Here the CDR3 DNA reads TGCGCCAGCAGCCAGGGGACTAGCGGGAGCCTCCAAGAGACCCAGTACTTC.

This chain connects TRBV5-4 to TRBJ1-5, with a weak D call TRBD1 (6 bases). The CDR3 has 14 residues. Trimming took 5 bases from V and 1 from J, leaving 10 bases between them. CDR1 is SGHNT and CDR2 is YYREEE in the germline V gene (reference sequence). The CDR3 coding sequence is TGTGCCAGCAGGGACCAGGGGAGCAATCAGCCCCAGCATTTT. Residues: CASRDQGSNQPQHF.

This sequence joins TRBV5-8 and TRBJ2-5; 9 nucleotides match TRBD1. CDR3 length: 14 amino acids. With V trimmed by 4 bases and J by 2 bases, 3 bases remained unmatched. Germline CDR1 and CDR2: SGHTS and YDEGEE. CDR3 DNA sequence: TGTGCCAGCAGCCCCGGACAGGGGCAAGAGACCCAGTACTTC. Residues: CASSPGQGQETQYF.

This chain joins TRBV6-2 or TRBV6-3 and TRBJ2-1; TRBD1 agrees at 7 bases. Germline V gene lookup returns CDR1 MNHEY and CDR2 SVGEGT. This CDR3 comprises 20 residues. V shed 7 bases and J 2 bases; nucleotides not matched to a gene: 23. CDR3 region: CASTPDQGQTDLVAYNEQFF. The CDR3 nucleotides are TGTGCCAGCACCCCGGATCAGGGACAGACGGATTTGGTCGCCTACAATGAGCAGTTCTTC.

This sequence joins TRBV27 and TRBJ1-5; D may be TRBD1 (5 bases). The germline V and J ends were trimmed by 3 bases and 0 bases, with 18 bases remaining between them. Germline CDR1 and CDR2: MNHEY and SMNVEV (reference sequence). CDR3 length equals 18 residues. The CDR3 DNA reads as TGTGCCAGCAGTTTGTACAGGCCGACACCAAATAGCAATCAGCCCCAGCATTTT. It encodes CASSLYRPTPNSNQPQHF.

The gene calls are TRBV16 and TRBJ1-5; 7 bases map to TRBD1. The V and J ends lost 4 bases and 0 bases, in that order; junction bases with no gene match: 12. Germline CDR1 and CDR2: KGHSY and FQNENV. The CDR3 totals 18 residues. CDR3: CASSPLLRDRYSNQPQHF. CDR3 DNA: TGTGCCAGCAGCCCTCTTCTCCGGGACAGATATAGCAATCAGCCCCAGCATTTT.

The J gene is TRBJ2-7, the V gene TRBV19; no reliable D call. The V and J ends lost 0 bases and 2 bases respectively, with 14 bases between them. Germline CDR1 reads LNHDA; CDR2 reads SQIVND (reference sequence). The CDR3 contains 16 residues. The CDR3 region is CASSIDHEQKAYEQYF. CDR3 DNA: TGTGCCAGTAGTATAGATCACGAACAGAAAGCCTACGAGCAGTACTTC. The variable domain in full, completed from reference TRBV19 and TRBJ2-7, reads DGGITQSPKYLFRKEGQNVTLSCEQNLNHDAMYWYRQDPGQGLRLIYYSQIVNDFQKGDIAEGYSVSREKKESFPLTVTSAQKNPTAFYLCASSIDHEQKAYEQYFGPGTRLTVT.

The rearrangement uses TRBV28 and TRBJ2-2, with D uncertain. The ends were cut back, 2 bases at V and 0 bases at J, with 7 bases in the middle. CDR1 MDHEN and CDR2 SYDVKM come from the germline V gene. The CDR3 runs to 15 residues. This CDR3 reads CASSLTASNTGELFF. CDR3 DNA: TGTGCCAGCAGTTTAACAGCTTCGAACACCGGGGAGCTGTTTTTT.

The chain has TRBV7-3 and TRBJ2-1; TRBD2 matches at 10 bases. Per the germline V gene, CDR1 is SGHTA and CDR2 is FQGTGA. J lost 8 bases, V lost 2 bases, and 6 bases had no gene match. The CDR3 spans 15 residues. CDR3 nucleotides: TGTGCCAGCAGCTTACAGGCTAGCGGGAGAGATGAGCAGTTCTTC. Translation: CASSLQASGRDEQFF.

The V call is TRBV3-1 (or the pseudogene TRBV3-2), the J call TRBJ1-5, with TRBD1 matching 7 bases. The ends lost 4 bases at V and 6 bases at J; junction bases unmatched: 6. Germline CDR1 is LGHDT and CDR2 is YNNKEL (reference sequence). This CDR3 is built from 14 residues. CDR3 nucleotide sequence: TGTGCCAGCAGCCGAGGACAGGCAGGTCAGCCCCAGCATTTT. This translates into CASSRGQAGQPQHF.

This chain connects TRBV5-4 to TRBJ1-2, with D tentatively TRBD1 (5 bases). Germline values: CDR1 SGHNT, CDR2 YYREEE (reference sequence). This CDR3 is built from 15 residues. The V end lost 4 bases, the J end lost 4 bases, and 17 bases lay between the germline ends. Here the CDR3 reads CASSPSLEGSYGYTF. CDR3 coding DNA: TGTGCCAGCAGCCCTTCCTTGGAGGGGTCCTATGGCTACACCTTC.

V and J are TRBV6-5 and TRBJ1-1; maybe TRBD1 (5 bases). The V gene's germline CDR1 is MNHEY and CDR2 SVGAGI. Trimming left V 6 bases short and J 8 bases short, with 16 bases between. The CDR3 runs to 13 residues. CDR3 coding DNA: TGTGCCAGCAGCTCCAGACAGTTCCCCGAAGCTTTCTTT. Its translation is CASSSRQFPEAFF.

The chain is built from TRBV4-3 and TRBJ1-5, with D possibly TRBD1 on 5 matching bases. Germline-derived CDR1 and CDR2 are LGHNA and YSLEER. CDR3 size: 14 residues. Trimming left V 0 bases short and J 8 bases short, with 11 bases between. In DNA, the CDR3 is TGCGCCAGCAGCCAAGATCGGGGGGTGAAGCCCCAGCATTTT. Protein product: CASSQDRGVKPQHF.

There are a few counts of this clone. In DNA form, the CDR3 reads TGTGCCACCAGTGATCAGGAAACTGGCTACACCTTC. Protein sequence: CATSDQETGYTF. This rearrangement joins TRBV24-1 to TRBJ1-2; D unclear. V was shortened by 3 bases and J by 7 bases, with 8 bases between the two germline ends. The CDR3 has 12 amino acids. Germline assignment: CDR1 KGHDR and CDR2 SFDVKD.

The chain couples TRBV5-1 to TRBJ2-5; 8 bases align to TRBD2. CDR3 length equals 16 residues. CDR1 and CDR2 (germline): SGHRS, YFSETQ. The ends lost 0 bases at V and 5 bases at J; junction bases unmatched: 9. The CDR3 sequence is CASSLAPAGAGETQYF. The DNA for the CDR3 is TGCGCCAGCAGCTTGGCCCCAGCGGGGGCGGGTGAGACCCAGTACTTC. Combining the CDR3 with reference TRBV5-1 and TRBJ2-5 gives the whole variable domain KAGVTQTPRYLIKTRGQQVTLSCSPISGHRSVSWYQQTPGQGLQFLFEYFSETQRNKGNFPGRFSGRQFSNSRSEMNVSTLELGDSALYLCASSLAPAGAGETQYFGPGTRLLVL.

J is TRBJ1-1 and V is TRBV29-1; D ambiguous. In germline, CDR1 is SQVTM, CDR2 ANQGSEA. Deletions cut 6 bases from V and 5 bases from J, with 13 bases between. The CDR3 has 12 residues. In DNA form, the CDR3 reads TGCAGCGTCGATGACTGGCGAACTGAAGCTTTCTTT. It encodes CSVDDWRTEAFF.

V and J are TRBV10-3 and TRBJ1-2; a weak D match, TRBD1 (5 bases). Looked up from germline, CDR1 is ENHRY and CDR2 is SYGVKD. The CDR3 has 13 amino acids. Between the trimmed V and J ends, which lost 6 bases and 3 bases, there was a span of 11 bases. The CDR3 region has the DNA TGTGCCATCAGCCACTACAGGTACTATGGCTACACCTTC. Protein sequence: CAISHYRYYGYTF.

This chain uses TRBV6-2 or TRBV6-3 with TRBJ1-3, with a weak D call TRBD1 (6 bases). Germline-derived CDR1 and CDR2 are MNHEY and SVGEGT. Deletions cut 5 bases from V and 2 bases from J, with 19 bases between. CDR3 length equals 17 residues. CDR3 protein: CASSTPGTWSTGNTIYF. The CDR3 DNA sequence: TGTGCCAGCAGTACCCCCGGGACATGGTCTACTGGAAACACCATATATTTT.

This chain uses TRBV5-1 with TRBJ2-7; D call uncertain. The V and J ends lost 1 base and 5 bases respectively, with 10 bases between them. CDR1 is SGHRS, CDR2 YFSETQ, per germline. The CDR3 is made up of 13 amino acids. CDR3 protein: CASSLSVSNEQYF. The CDR3 DNA follows: TGCGCCAGCAGCTTGTCAGTTTCCAACGAGCAGTACTTC.

There are a few counts of this clone. The chain carries TRBV21-1 and TRBJ1-3. TRBV21-1 corresponds to a pseudogene. CDR3 length: 18 amino acids. The CDR3: CASSKVRDQPLSGNTIYF. The CDR3 DNA reads TGTGCCAGCAGCAAAGTGAGGGATCAGCCCCTCTCTGGAAACACCATATATTTT.

This clone was observed a single time. The chain carries TRBV28 and TRBJ1-1; 7 bases line up with TRBD1. Germline V gene sequence: CDR1 MDHEN, CDR2 SYDVKM. The ends lost 4 bases at V and 3 bases at J; junction bases unmatched: 11. The CDR3 consists of 16 residues. The CDR3 sequence is CASSYTGTEEHTEAFF. The CDR3 region has the DNA TGTGCCAGCAGTTATACCGGGACAGAAGAACACACTGAAGCTTTCTTT.